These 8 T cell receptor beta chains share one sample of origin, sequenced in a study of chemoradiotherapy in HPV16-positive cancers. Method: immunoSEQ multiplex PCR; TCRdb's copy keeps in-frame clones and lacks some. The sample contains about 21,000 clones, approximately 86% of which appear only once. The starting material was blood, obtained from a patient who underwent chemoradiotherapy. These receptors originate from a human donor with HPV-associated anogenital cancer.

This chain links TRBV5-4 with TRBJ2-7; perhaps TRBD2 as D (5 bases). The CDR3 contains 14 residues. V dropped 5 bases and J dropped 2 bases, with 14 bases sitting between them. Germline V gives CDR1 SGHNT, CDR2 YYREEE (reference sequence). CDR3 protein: CASSTDGEAYEQYF. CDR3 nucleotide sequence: TGTGCCAGCAGTACAGACGGGGAAGCCTACGAGCAGTACTTC.

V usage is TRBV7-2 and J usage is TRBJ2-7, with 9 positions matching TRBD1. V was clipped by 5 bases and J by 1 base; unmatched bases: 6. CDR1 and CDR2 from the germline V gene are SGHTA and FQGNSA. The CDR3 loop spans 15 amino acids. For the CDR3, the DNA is TGTGCCAGCAGCGGGGGGACAGGGAAGTCCTACGAGCAGTACTTC. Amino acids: CASSGGTGKSYEQYF.

The CDR3 sequence is CASSLNQDGYTF. CDR3 DNA sequence: TGTGCCAGCAGCTTAAACCAGGATGGCTACACCTTC. The chain employs TRBV11-2 and TRBJ1-2, with D hard to call. V lost 2 bases and J lost 6, with 7 bases in between. The CDR3 extends over 12 amino acids. In germline, CDR1 is SGHAT, CDR2 FQNNGV.

Written as DNA, the CDR3 is TGTGCCAGCAGCTTTGGGACGGCCAATAATTCACCCCTCCACTTT. It codes for CASSFGTANNSPLHF. This chain uses TRBV7-2 with TRBJ1-6, with TRBD1 as a possible D gene (5 bases). Germline V gives CDR1 SGHTA, CDR2 FQGNSA. The CDR3 runs 15 residues. V was cut by 3 bases and J by 5 bases, with 11 bases left in between.

This CDR3 is CAISEGGGETQYF. In nucleotides, the CDR3 is TGTGCCATCAGTGAAGGGGGAGGAGAGACCCAGTACTTC. The gene calls are TRBV10-3 and TRBJ2-5, with D possibly being TRBD1 or TRBD2 (6 bases each). The germline V gene encodes CDR1 ENHRY and CDR2 SYGVKD. The CDR3 consists of 13 residues. The germline V and J ends were trimmed by 3 bases and 4 bases, with 9 bases remaining between them.

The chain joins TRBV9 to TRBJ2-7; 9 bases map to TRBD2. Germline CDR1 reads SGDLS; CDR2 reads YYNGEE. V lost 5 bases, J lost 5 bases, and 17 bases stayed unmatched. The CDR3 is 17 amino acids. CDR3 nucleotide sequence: TGTGCCAGCAGTAAATGGGATAGCGGGAGAGATGGCGACGAGCAGTACTTC. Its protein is CASSKWDSGRDGDEQYF.

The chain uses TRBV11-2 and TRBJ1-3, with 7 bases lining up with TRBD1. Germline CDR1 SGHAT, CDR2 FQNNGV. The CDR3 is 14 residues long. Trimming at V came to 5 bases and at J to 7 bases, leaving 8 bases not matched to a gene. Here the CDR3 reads CASSHVQGGNTIYF. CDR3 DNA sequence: TGTGCCAGCAGCCACGTCCAGGGGGGGAACACCATATATTTT.

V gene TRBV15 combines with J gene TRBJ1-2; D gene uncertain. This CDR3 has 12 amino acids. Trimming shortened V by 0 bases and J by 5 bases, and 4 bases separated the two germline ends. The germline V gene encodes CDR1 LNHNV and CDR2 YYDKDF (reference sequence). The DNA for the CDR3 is TGTGCCACCAGCAGAGAGGGATATGGCTACACCTTC. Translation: CATSREGYGYTF.